One and the same sample provided the 5 T cell receptor beta chains below, sequenced in a study of cytomegalovirus exposure and HLA in healthy donors (dated by TCRdb to 2016 to 2017). Receptor libraries were prepared by the immunoSEQ multiplex PCR assay. A mixture of 60 forward primers for TCR Vbeta segments and 13 reverse primers for TCR Jbeta segments was used in the multiplex PCR. What TCRdb holds here is the immuneACCESS table cut down to in-frame rearrangements. Part of the clones is not present; checked against another copy, under half of the missing clones reflect an unresolved V gene, and the others are unexplained. The sample table contains nearly 110,000 clones; only one count was recorded for roughly 80% of them. The ten largest clones represent 2% to 2.5% of the sample. Sequencing was done on a sample of PBMCs. Source of these receptors: a man aged 30 to 45 in good health and CMV-seronegative.

This chain joins TRBV9 and TRBJ2-1, with 12 bases aligning to TRBD2. Germline trimming cut 7 bases from V and 0 bases from J; bases unmatched to any gene: 11. The CDR3 runs 18 residues. Germline CDR1 and CDR2: SGDLS and YYNGEE. CDR3 DNA: TGTGCCAGCCAACCTGGACTAGCGGGACGGAGCTCCTACAATGAGCAGTTCTTC. It translates to CASQPGLAGRSSYNEQFF.

The rearrangement links TRBV2 to TRBJ2-7; 9 bases are a match to TRBD1. CDR3 length: 14 residues. V lost 5 bases to trimming and J lost 2 bases; unmatched junction nucleotides: 4. The germline V gene encodes CDR1 SNHLY and CDR2 FYNNEI. Here the CDR3 DNA reads TGTGCCAGCAGTACGGGACAGGGTACCTACGAGCAGTACTTC. Its protein product is CASSTGQGTYEQYF.

This clone was picked up a small number of times. The chain is built from TRBV6-4 and TRBJ2-6, with 12 bases that match TRBD2. The trim removed 3 bases at V and 0 bases at J, leaving 3 bases unmatched. Germline CDR1 is MRHNA and CDR2 is SNTAGT. The CDR3 consists of 18 residues. The CDR3 sequence is CASSEETSGGSGANVLTF. The DNA for the CDR3 is TGTGCCAGCAGTGAAGAGACTAGCGGGGGCTCTGGGGCCAACGTCCTGACTTTC.

This clone was seen a single time. The rearrangement links TRBV10-1 to TRBJ1-3; D gene ambiguous. The CDR3 is made up of 15 amino acids. In germline, CDR1 is WNHNN, CDR2 SYGVQD (reference sequence). CDR3 in DNA: TGCCTCACGCCAGCAGTGAGTATCCAGGAGGACACCATATATTTT. Encoded protein: CLTPAVSIQEDTIYF.

The J gene is TRBJ2-7, the V gene TRBV6-5; D might be TRBD2 (5 bases). This CDR3 contains 15 residues. In germline, CDR1 is MNHEY, CDR2 SVGAGI. The V end lost 6 bases, the J end lost 2 bases, and 17 bases lay between the germline ends. The DNA of the CDR3 is TGTGCCAGCAGCCGTCAGCGGAAACCTACCTACGAGCAGTACTTC. It is translated as CASSRQRKPTYEQYF.